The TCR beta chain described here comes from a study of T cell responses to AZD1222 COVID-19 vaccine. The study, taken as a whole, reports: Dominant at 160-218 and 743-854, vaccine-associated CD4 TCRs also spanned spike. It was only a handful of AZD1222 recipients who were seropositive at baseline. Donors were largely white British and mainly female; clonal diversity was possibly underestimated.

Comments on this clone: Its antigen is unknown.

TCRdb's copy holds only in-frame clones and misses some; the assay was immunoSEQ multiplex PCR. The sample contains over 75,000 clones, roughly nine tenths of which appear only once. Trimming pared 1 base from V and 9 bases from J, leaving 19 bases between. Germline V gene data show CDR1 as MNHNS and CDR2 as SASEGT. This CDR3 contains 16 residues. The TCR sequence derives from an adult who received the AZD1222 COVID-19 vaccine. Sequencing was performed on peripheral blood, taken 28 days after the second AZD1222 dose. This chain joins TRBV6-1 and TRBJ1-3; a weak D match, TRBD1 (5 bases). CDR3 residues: CASSEGVGVLSSTIYF. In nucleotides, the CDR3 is TGTGCCAGCAGTGAAGGAGTAGGGGTCTTGTCTTCCACCATATATTTT.